This TCR beta chain derives from a study of monozygotic twins with inflammatory bowel disease. Concerning this clonotype: Its antigen is unidentified.

TCRdb reprocessed the 5' RACE reads; each CDR3 protein has one entry and no DNA is given. This sample's clone table lists roughly 330,000 distinct CDR3 sequences. Study-wide points: Fewer shared clonotypes with others were found in IBD patients than in healthy twins, especially with disease activity. Whether twins were concordant or discordant made no difference to repertoire similarity, possibly from limited power. No single strong signal or clonotype associated with IBD was supported. Healthy co-twins had higher TCRbeta inverse Simpson diversity than their IBD twins.

The clonotype originates from a human donor with ulcerative colitis or Crohn's disease, or a healthy co-twin of an affected twin (not recorded which). Sequenced input: blood.

The CDR3 loop is CASSETVQREKLFF. V usage is TRBV5-1 and J usage is TRBJ1-4. Germline CDR1 reads SGHRS; CDR2 reads YFSETQ. This CDR3 has 14 residues.